This T cell receptor (beta chain) appears in the sequencing data of a study of CD8+ T cells in alopecia areata. Findings and limits, study-wide: For lesional scalp, especially alopecia totalis/universalis, clonality was higher than in normal scalp. Tofacitinib delivered significant drops in scalp clonality and in expanded CD8+ clones among the top 100. Against the mouse data, patients shared TCRs less clearly, possibly for HLA reasons.

For this clone: What it recognizes is unknown.

This sample's treatment: oral pan-JAK inhibitor, 5-10 mg twice daily. In alopecia areata patients, both lesional scalp punch biopsies and peripheral blood were collected. V gave up 4 bases and J gave up 4 bases; unmatched junction bases: 6. CDR1 MNHEY and CDR2 SVGAGI come from the germline V gene. The CDR3 has 14 amino acids. Sequencing relied on a cDNA template that was reverse transcribed from extracted RNA. The table came from immunoSEQ multiplex PCR; TCRdb's copy has only in-frame clones and leaves some out. The table has roughly 98,000 clones, 50% to 75% seen once. Material: CD8+ T cells sorted from blood, obtained at week 4, from a patient treated with tofacitinib. J is TRBJ1-2 and V is TRBV6-5, with TRBD1 identical over 7 bases. This receptor was identified in a human donor with alopecia areata. CDR3 amino acids: CASSSWDSSYGYTF. The CDR3 bases are TGTGCCAGCAGTTCCTGGGACAGTTCCTATGGCTACACCTTC.